The 17 T cell receptor beta chains given below trace back to one sample, sequenced in a study of chemoradiotherapy in HPV16-positive cancers (dated by TCRdb to between 2021 and 2023). Receptors were amplified or captured by the immunoSEQ multiplex PCR assay. The table was pulled from immuneACCESS by TCRdb, which kept in-frame rearrangements only. Such tables lose some clones; where checked, under half of the loss comes from unresolved V genes, and the rest has no known cause. This sample is represented by more than 35,000 clones; roughly 77% of them were singletons. Clones ranked in the top ten supply under 5.5% of the sample. Sequences were derived from blood, sampled from a patient who underwent chemoradiotherapy. These receptors were collected from a human donor with HPV-associated anogenital cancer.

V and J are TRBV7-9 and TRBJ1-1; a weak D match, TRBD1 (6 bases). From germline, CDR1 is SEHNR and CDR2 FQNEAQ (reference sequence). The CDR3 extends over 13 amino acids. V was shortened by 5 bases and J by 6 bases, with 13 bases between the two germline ends. CDR3 residues: CASSRPGGAEAFF. The CDR3 region has the DNA TGTGCCAGCAGCCGTCCGGGGGGCGCTGAAGCTTTCTTT. Complete variable domain (other parts from reference TRBV7-9 and TRBJ1-1): DTGVSQNPRHKITKRGQNVTFRCDPISEHNRLYWYRQTLGQGPEFLTYFQNEAQLEKSRLLSDRFSAERPKGSFSTLEIQRTEQGDSAMYLCASSRPGGAEAFFGQGTRLTVV.

The chain has TRBV19 and TRBJ1-1; D ambiguous. This CDR3 region has 13 residues. Germline V gene lookup returns CDR1 LNHDA and CDR2 SQIVND (reference sequence). V was trimmed by 3 bases and J by 5 bases, leaving 10 bases between them. CDR3 nucleotide sequence: TGTGCCAGTAGTATCGGGGTCAGAACTGAAGCTTTCTTT. This translates into CASSIGVRTEAFF. Variable domain in full (rest from reference TRBV19 and TRBJ1-1): DGGITQSPKYLFRKEGQNVTLSCEQNLNHDAMYWYRQDPGQGLRLIYYSQIVNDFQKGDIAEGYSVSREKKESFPLTVTSAQKNPTAFYLCASSIGVRTEAFFGQGTRLTVV.

The rearrangement joins TRBV10-3 to TRBJ1-5; the D is unclear. In germline, CDR1 is ENHRY, CDR2 SYGVKD. The CDR3 contains 14 residues. Trimming shortened V by 6 bases and J by 3 bases, and 12 bases separated the two germline ends. The CDR3 sequence: CAISPRLVNQPQHF. CDR3 DNA: TGTGCCATCAGCCCCCGATTGGTCAATCAGCCCCAGCATTTT.

The rearrangement joins TRBV4-2 to TRBJ1-1; D is ambiguous. Trimming shortened V by 0 bases and J by 11 bases, and 13 bases separated the two germline ends. The CDR3 is 13 residues long. Germline V gene lookup returns CDR1 LGHNA and CDR2 YNFKEQ. CDR3 bases: TGTGCCAGCAGCCAAGATGCCGGGGATAGGGCTTTCTTT. It specifies CASSQDAGDRAFF.

The chain couples TRBV29-1 to TRBJ2-7, with D perhaps matching TRBD1 or TRBD2 (5 bases each). Germline-derived CDR1 and CDR2 are SQVTM and ANQGSEA. Trimming shortened V by 3 bases and J by 6 bases, and 15 bases separated the two germline ends. This CDR3 has 13 amino acids. CDR3 loop: CSVDSGVGLEQYF. The CDR3 nucleotides read TGCAGCGTTGATTCCGGGGTGGGGCTCGAGCAGTACTTC.

The chain joins TRBV12-5 to TRBJ1-3; D remains ambiguous. Germline values: CDR1 LGHNT, CDR2 FRNRAP. Between the trimmed V and J ends, which lost 10 bases and 4 bases, there was a span of 8 bases. This CDR3 comprises 11 residues. The CDR3 DNA reads TGTGCTACAAGCCGGGGAAACACCATATATTTT. This gives the protein CATSRGNTIYF. The complete variable domain, with remaining parts taken from reference TRBV12-5 and TRBJ1-3, reads DARVTQTPRHKVTEMGQEVTMRCQPILGHNTVFWYRQTMMQGLELLAYFRNRAPLDDSGMPKDRFSAEMPDATLATLKIQPSEPRDSAVYFCATSRGNTIYFGEGSWLTVV.

The CDR3 nucleotides read TGTGCCATCAGCAAGACTAGCGGGAACACCGGGGAGCTGTTTTTT. Encoded protein: CAISKTSGNTGELFF. This sequence joins TRBV10-3 and TRBJ2-2, with 9 positions matching TRBD2. The J segment lost 1 base and the V segment lost 6 bases, leaving 3 bases of the junction unmatched. CDR3 length equals 15 residues. Germline values: CDR1 ENHRY, CDR2 SYGVKD.

In this sample, this clone turned up once. This rearrangement joins TRBV6-1 to TRBJ2-7; 9 bases align to TRBD1. CDR1 and CDR2 (germline): MNHNS, SASEGT. The CDR3 is made up of 17 amino acids. V was clipped by 0 bases and J by 0 bases; unmatched bases: 6. CDR3 sequence reads: CASSEAGGTGSSYEQYF. The CDR3 DNA is TGTGCCAGCAGTGAAGCGGGCGGGACAGGGAGCTCCTACGAGCAGTACTTC.

This rearrangement joins TRBV5-1 to TRBJ2-3; D might be TRBD2 (6 bases). Per the germline V gene, CDR1 is SGHRS and CDR2 is YFSETQ. Trimming removed 4 bases from V and 4 bases from J, with 10 bases in between. This CDR3 has 13 amino acids. DNA for the CDR3: TGCGCCAGCAGCGGGACTGGATCAGATACGCAGTATTTT. Its protein is CASSGTGSDTQYF.

This clone was found a few times. The chain uses TRBV6-1 and TRBJ1-2; D perhaps matches TRBD1 (6 bases). The V end was cut by 4 bases, the J end by 2 bases, with 8 bases between. The germline V gene encodes CDR1 MNHNS and CDR2 SASEGT. This CDR3 is 13 amino acids long. CDR3: CASSVDRNYGYTF. DNA for the CDR3: TGTGCCAGCAGTGTCGACAGGAACTATGGCTACACCTTC.

The V and J genes are TRBV14 and TRBJ2-7; the D is unclear. V dropped 1 base and J dropped 3 bases, with 7 bases sitting between them. Per germline, CDR1 SGHDN and CDR2 FVKESK. The CDR3 runs 13 residues. CDR3 nucleotides: TGTGCCAGCAGCCAAGCTTACGGCTACGAGCAGTACTTC. Amino acid sequence: CASSQAYGYEQYF.

The chain carries TRBV7-9 and TRBJ2-7; 8 bases agree with TRBD1. The germline CDR1 and CDR2 sequences are SEHNR and FQNEAQ (reference sequence). CDR3 length equals 14 residues. Trimming cost V 5 bases and J 2 bases; bases outside gene matches: 5. The CDR3 is CASSEFRGPYEQYF. Here the CDR3 DNA reads TGTGCCAGCAGCGAGTTCAGGGGGCCCTACGAGCAGTACTTC.

This clone was seen a handful of times. The chain joins TRBV19 to TRBJ1-5, with D unclear. This CDR3 is 16 amino acids long. CDR1 and CDR2 (germline): LNHDA, SQIVND (reference sequence). The V end lost 6 bases, the J end lost 0 bases, and 15 bases lay between the germline ends. The CDR3: CASRYTVQASNQPQHF. CDR3 nucleotide sequence: TGTGCCAGTAGGTATACTGTCCAGGCTAGCAATCAGCCCCAGCATTTT.

The gene calls are TRBV5-6 and TRBJ1-3, with TRBD1 as a possible D gene (5 bases). Germline assignment: CDR1 SGHDT and CDR2 YYEEEE. CDR3 length: 14 residues. V lost 4 bases, J lost 3 bases, and 11 bases lay in between. The CDR3 reads CASSPGGNGNTIYF. Here the CDR3 DNA reads TGTGCCAGCAGCCCCGGGGGTAATGGAAACACCATATATTTT.

The chain uses TRBV18 and TRBJ2-7; D call uncertain. From germline, CDR1 is KGHSH and CDR2 LQKENI. V dropped 5 bases and J dropped 1 base, with 12 bases sitting between them. CDR3 length equals 14 residues. The CDR3 DNA reads TGTGCCAGCTCAACCCGGACGGAATCCTACGAGCAGTACTTC. Amino acids: CASSTRTESYEQYF.

The CDR3 reads CASSELDKSSGNTIYF. The DNA for the CDR3 is TGTGCCAGCAGTGAATTAGACAAGAGCTCTGGAAACACCATATATTTT. The J gene is TRBJ1-3, the V gene TRBV25-1; D unclear. Trimming pared 1 base from V and 0 bases from J, leaving 10 bases between. The CDR3 has 16 residues. Germline V gene lookup returns CDR1 MGHDK and CDR2 SYGVNS.

The rearrangement links TRBV13 to TRBJ1-2, with D possibly matching TRBD1 (5 bases). Trimming took 5 bases from V and 1 from J, leaving 17 bases between them. The CDR3 has 16 amino acids. From germline, CDR1 is PRHDT and CDR2 FYEKMQ (reference sequence). Written as DNA, the CDR3 is TGTGCCAGCAGCGAAGACGGACAAGACCTTAACTATGGCTACACCTTC. Translation gives CASSEDGQDLNYGYTF.